This T cell receptor (beta chain) is drawn from a study of blood T cell repertoires in COVID-19. Trimming removed 1 base at V and 0 bases at J, with 10 bases between. The length of the CDR3 is 15 residues. Germline assignment: CDR1 SGHTA and CDR2 FQGNSA. Sequencing was performed with immunoSEQ multiplex PCR; in TCRdb, only in-frame clones are kept and a portion is missing. In the table there are roughly 80,000 clones, roughly 90% of which are singletons. The chain joins TRBV7-2 to TRBJ2-7, with a weak D call TRBD1 (5 bases). The receptor was isolated from a woman aged 80 or over with active or convalescent COVID-19. The sequenced sample consisted of peripheral blood. The CDR3 here is CASSLEVTASYEQYF. CDR3 sequence (DNA): TGTGCCAGCAGCTTAGAGGTGACAGCCTCCTACGAGCAGTACTTC.